The table lists the clone carrying this T cell receptor (beta chain) with a count of one. Germline V gives CDR1 SQVTM, CDR2 ANQGSEA. The V gene end was trimmed by 1 base and the J gene end by 7 bases; junction bases not matched to a gene: 8. The CDR3 has 14 amino acids. Participants spanned ages 18 to 89 years and resided in fewer than 30 US areas. Participants were placed into cohorts based on the clinical history they reported. Only in-frame clones appear in the TCRdb table, and some are missing; sequencing was by immunoSEQ multiplex PCR. The sample has around 200,000 clones; about nine tenths are singletons. The record originates from a study of blood T cell repertoires in COVID-19. Study context: Donors in the United States, Italy and Spain gave samples during acute or convalescent COVID-19. Nucleic acid was either cDNA or gDNA, and it came from T cells, B-cell-depleted T cells, or PBMCs.

The chain carries TRBV29-1 and TRBJ1-2; 8 bases align to TRBD1. Input material: PBMCs or T cells enriched from blood (not recorded which). The origin of this receptor is a woman aged 40 to 50 with acute COVID-19. CDR3 coding DNA: TGCAGCGTTGAAGTCTCCCGGACAGGGTCTGGCTACACCTTC. Amino acids: CSVEVSRTGSGYTF.